This entry is about one T cell receptor (beta chain). The sample contains more than one DNA sequence encoding this CDR3. The protocol was immunoSEQ multiplex PCR, while the TCRdb copy is restricted to in-frame clones and leaves out a portion. The sample holds 250,000 to 400,000 clones, roughly nine tenths seen once. Patients of the Seattle cohort, enrolled during active infection, were followed longitudinally. The sample belongs to a study of blood T cell repertoires in COVID-19. Study-level background: Italy, Spain and the United States were the sources of the convalescent and acute COVID-19 samples. Nucleic acid was either cDNA or gDNA, and it came from T cells, B-cell-depleted T cells, or PBMCs.

V was shortened by 2 bases and J by 3 bases, with 10 bases between the two germline ends. Looked up from germline, CDR1 is GTSNPN and CDR2 is SVGIG (reference sequence). The CDR3 spans 13 residues. The material sequenced was peripheral blood. This chain uses TRBV30 with TRBJ1-1; D possibly corresponds to TRBD1 (6 bases). This clonotype was obtained from a woman in her 30s with COVID-19, enrolled during active disease. The CDR3 bases are TGTGCCTGGAGTCTAAACAGGGACACTGAAGCTTTCTTT. This sequence encodes CAWSLNRDTEAFF.